The 13 T cell receptor beta chains below come from one sample, sequenced in a study of siplizumab effects on memory and regulatory T cells. Libraries were prepared by immunoSEQ multiplex PCR; TCRdb keeps only in-frame clonotypes and omits some of them. The repertoire includes 85,000 to 130,000 clones, roughly 94% of them detected once, and about 0.6% sits in the top ten. Input material: Tregs sorted from blood. These receptors all stem from a human donor in good health.

The chain combines TRBV6-4 with TRBJ1-2; D possibly corresponds to TRBD1 (5 bases). There are 14 residues in the CDR3. V dropped 5 bases and J dropped 8 bases, with 18 bases sitting between them. Germline CDR1 is MRHNA and CDR2 is SNTAGT. The CDR3 DNA reads as TGTGCCAGCAGTCTGAGGGAGGGACTCGGAGGCTACACCTTC. Encoded protein: CASSLREGLGGYTF.

This clone was seen once. This chain connects TRBV6-5 to TRBJ1-2, with D perhaps matching TRBD1 (5 bases). This CDR3 is built from 14 residues. Trimming removed 5 bases from V and 8 bases from J, with 18 bases in between. The germline V gene has CDR1 MNHEY and CDR2 SVGAGI. The CDR3 sequence: CASSRDLRSGGYTF. In DNA form, the CDR3 reads TGTGCCAGCAGTCGGGACCTACGGTCGGGCGGCTACACCTTC.

This clone has only one observation. The V call is TRBV5-1, the J call TRBJ2-5; 8 positions agree with TRBD2. The CDR3 length is 13 residues. J lost 4 bases, V lost 5 bases, and 4 bases had no gene match. Per germline, CDR1 SGHRS and CDR2 YFSETQ. CDR3 sequence reads: CASSTSGGETQYF. For the CDR3, the DNA is TGCGCCAGCAGTACAAGCGGGGGAGAGACCCAGTACTTC.

The genes are TRBV28 and TRBJ2-7, with D possibly being TRBD2 (5 bases). Germline CDR1 reads MDHEN; CDR2 reads SYDVKM. V lost 4 bases and J lost 4, with 11 bases in between. The CDR3 loop spans 13 amino acids. The CDR3 sequence is CASSSNSGYEQYF. In DNA, the CDR3 is TGTGCCAGCAGTTCTAACTCGGGATACGAGCAGTACTTC.

The V and J genes are TRBV7-2 and TRBJ2-7; 8 bases align to TRBD2. In germline, CDR1 is SGHTA, CDR2 FQGNSA. CDR3 length: 16 residues. The junction had 8 bases not matched to a gene; V was cut back by 2 bases and J by 2 bases. The CDR3, as DNA: TGTGCCAGCAGCTTAATCGTACTAGCGGATCCCTACGAGCAGTACTTC. Encoded protein: CASSLIVLADPYEQYF. Variable domain in full (rest from reference TRBV7-2 and TRBJ2-7): GAGVSQSPSNKVTEKGKDVELRCDPISGHTALYWYRQSLGQGLEFLIYFQGNSAPDKSGLPSDRFSAERTGGSVSTLTIQRTQQEDSAVYLCASSLIVLADPYEQYFGPGTRLTVT.

The gene calls are TRBV5-1 and TRBJ2-7, with TRBD2 identical over 13 bases. CDR3 length equals 20 residues. Germline lookup yields CDR1 SGHRS and CDR2 YFSETQ. V shed 4 bases, J shed 2 bases, and the junction held 18 bases outside the gene matches. CDR3 in amino acids: CASSHWGAGTSGVGAYEQYF. In DNA, the CDR3 is TGCGCCAGCAGCCATTGGGGTGCCGGGACTAGCGGGGTTGGGGCCTACGAGCAGTACTTC.

The V gene is TRBV6-5, the J gene TRBJ1-1; TRBD1 matches 7 bases. There are 15 residues in the CDR3. V shed 6 bases, J shed 1 base, and the junction held 8 bases outside the gene matches. Germline CDR1 MNHEY, CDR2 SVGAGI. This CDR3 is CASSRRQGPNTEAFF. DNA for the CDR3: TGTGCCAGCAGCCGAAGACAGGGACCGAACACTGAAGCTTTCTTT.

CDR3 in DNA: TGCGCCAGCAGCTTGGCTTACCCCGGTGAGGGCCCTGGAAATGAGCAGTTCTTC. It translates to CASSLAYPGEGPGNEQFF. J is TRBJ2-1 and V is TRBV5-1; TRBD2 might be the D (5 bases). Trimming shortened V by 0 bases and J by 7 bases, and 23 bases separated the two germline ends. CDR3 length: 18 residues. The germline gives CDR1 SGHRS, CDR2 YFSETQ.

The chain links TRBV18 to TRBJ2-7; possible D gene TRBD1, 5 bases. The length of the CDR3 is 13 residues. Per the germline V gene, CDR1 is KGHSH and CDR2 is LQKENI. V was clipped by 2 bases and J by 3 bases, with 8 bases between them. CDR3 nucleotide sequence: TGTGCCAGCTCACCAAACAGGATCTACGAGCAGTACTTC. Protein sequence: CASSPNRIYEQYF.

The chain combines TRBV7-9 with TRBJ1-4; no firm D call. Germline lookup yields CDR1 SEHNR and CDR2 FQNEAQ (reference sequence). The CDR3 length is 12 residues. Trimming stripped 9 bases from V and 5 bases from J, with 10 bases between. The CDR3 sequence is CASSNRNEKLFF. The CDR3 DNA reads TGTGCCAGTTCAAACAGAAATGAAAAACTGTTTTTT.

The rearrangement uses TRBV11-3 and TRBJ2-1, with D tentatively TRBD1 (6 bases). This CDR3 has 16 amino acids. V was cut by 5 bases and J by 11 bases, with 25 bases left in between. Germline lookup yields CDR1 SGHNT and CDR2 YENEEA. The CDR3 DNA sequence: TGTGCCAGCAGCCTGGGAACAGGGAACGGGCACTACCAGCAGTTCTTC. Residues: CASSLGTGNGHYQQFF.

The genes are TRBV7-2 and TRBJ2-3; 8 positions agree with TRBD2. V was clipped by 5 bases and J by 4 bases; unmatched bases: 8. CDR3 length equals 15 residues. Germline V lookup: CDR1 SGHTA, CDR2 FQGNSA. The CDR3 DNA reads as TGTGCCAGCAGCCTGCGAGCGGGAGAGGCAGATACGCAGTATTTT. Its translation: CASSLRAGEADTQYF.

V usage is TRBV9 and J usage is TRBJ2-7; TRBD1 agrees at 8 bases. V trimming: 2 bases; J trimming: 4 bases; junction bases outside the gene matches: 8. This CDR3 has 15 residues. The V gene's germline CDR1 is SGDLS and CDR2 YYNGEE. The CDR3 nucleotides are TGTGCCAGCAGCGTCCGACAGGGGCAGGCATACGAGCAGTACTTC. Its protein is CASSVRQGQAYEQYF.